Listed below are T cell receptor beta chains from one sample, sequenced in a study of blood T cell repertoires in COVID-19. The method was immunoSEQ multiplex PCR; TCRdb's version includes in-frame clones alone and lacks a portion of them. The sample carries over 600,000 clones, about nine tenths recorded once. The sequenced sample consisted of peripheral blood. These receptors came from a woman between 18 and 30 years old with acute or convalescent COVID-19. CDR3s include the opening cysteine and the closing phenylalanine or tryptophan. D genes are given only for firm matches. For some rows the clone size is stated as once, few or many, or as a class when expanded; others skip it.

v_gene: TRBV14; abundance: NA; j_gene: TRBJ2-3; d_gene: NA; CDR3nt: TGTGCCAGCAGCCAGACAACTAGCACAGATACGCAGTATTTT; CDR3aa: CASSQTTSTDTQYF
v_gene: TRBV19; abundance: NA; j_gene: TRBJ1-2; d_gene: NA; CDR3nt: TGTGCCAGTACTTTCACGGGACAAGACTATGGCTACACCTTC; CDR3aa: CASTFTGQDYGYTF
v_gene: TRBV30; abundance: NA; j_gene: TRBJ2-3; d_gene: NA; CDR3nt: TGTGCCTGGAGTGCCGGTCCCACAGATACGCAGTATTTT; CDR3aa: CAWSAGPTDTQYF
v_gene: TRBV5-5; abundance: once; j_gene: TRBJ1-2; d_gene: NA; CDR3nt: TGTGCCAGCAGCCCTGACGGGGGCTATGGCTACACCTTC; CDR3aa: CASSPDGGYGYTF
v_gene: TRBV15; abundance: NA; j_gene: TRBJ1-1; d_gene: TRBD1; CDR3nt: TGTGCCACCAGCAGAGCACAGGGGGCCCGAATTAACACTGAAGCTTTCTTT; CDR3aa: CATSRAQGARINTEAFF
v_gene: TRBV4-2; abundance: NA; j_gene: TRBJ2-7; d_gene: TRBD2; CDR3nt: TGTGCCAGCAGCCAGATACTAGCGGGGGGGGGCGAGCAGTACTTC; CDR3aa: CASSQILAGGGEQYF
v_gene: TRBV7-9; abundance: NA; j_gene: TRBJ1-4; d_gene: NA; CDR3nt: TGTGCCAGCAGCTTAGAGTTGCGGCCAGCTAATGAAAAACTGTTTTTT; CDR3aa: CASSLELRPANEKLFF
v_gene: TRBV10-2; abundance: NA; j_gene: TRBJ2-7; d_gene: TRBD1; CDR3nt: TGCGCCAGCAGTGAGGAGGGGGCGGTCTCCTACGAGCAGTACTTC; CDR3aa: CASSEEGAVSYEQYF
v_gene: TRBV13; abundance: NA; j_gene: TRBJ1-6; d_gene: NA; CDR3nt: TGTGCCAGCAGCTTACGGGGCTCCTATAATTCACCCCTCCACTTT; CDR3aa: CASSLRGSYNSPLHF
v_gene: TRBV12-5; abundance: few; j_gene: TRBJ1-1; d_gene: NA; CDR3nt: TGTGCTAGTGACCCGGACAGCCAAGTTGAAGCTTTCTTT; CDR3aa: CASDPDSQVEAFF
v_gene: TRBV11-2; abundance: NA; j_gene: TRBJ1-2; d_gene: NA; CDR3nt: TGTGCCAGCAGCTCCCTGCGGAGGGCTAACTATGGCTACACCTTC; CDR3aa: CASSSLRRANYGYTF
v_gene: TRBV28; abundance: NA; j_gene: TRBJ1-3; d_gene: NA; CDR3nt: TGTGCCAGCAGTTCCCCCTCGGGGTCGGGAAACACCATATATTTT; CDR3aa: CASSSPSGSGNTIYF
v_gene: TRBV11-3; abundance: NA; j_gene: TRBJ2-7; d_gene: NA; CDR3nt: TGTGCCAGCAGCCTGTCCAACGGACAGAAGCAGTACTTC; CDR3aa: CASSLSNGQKQYF
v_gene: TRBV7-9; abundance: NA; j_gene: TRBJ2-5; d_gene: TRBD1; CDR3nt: TGTGCCAGCAGCACCTGGACAGGGGTCGAGACCCAGTACTTC; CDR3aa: CASSTWTGVETQYF
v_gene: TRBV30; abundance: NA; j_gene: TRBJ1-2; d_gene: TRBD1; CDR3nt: TGTGCCTGGATATCGGACAGGGGAGGTGGCTATGGCTACACCTTC; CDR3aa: CAWISDRGGGYGYTF
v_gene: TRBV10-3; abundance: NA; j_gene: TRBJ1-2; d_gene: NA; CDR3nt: TGTGCCACCAGAGAGGGGACCTCGTTAGGGGGTGGCTACACCTTC; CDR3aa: CATREGTSLGGGYTF
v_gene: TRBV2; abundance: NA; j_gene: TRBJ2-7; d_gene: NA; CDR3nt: TGTGCCAGCAGGTCGGGACAGACGGGAGTTTGGTACTTC; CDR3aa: CASRSGQTGVWYF
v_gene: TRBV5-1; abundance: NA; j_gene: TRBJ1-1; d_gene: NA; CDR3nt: TGCGCCAGCAGCCCTGGGCCGGACTATCTCCCGTGGGCTTTCTTT; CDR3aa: CASSPGPDYLPWAFF
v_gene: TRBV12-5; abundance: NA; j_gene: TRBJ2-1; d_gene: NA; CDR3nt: TGTGCTAGTGGCCTCCGGGCCTACAATGAGCAGTTCTTC; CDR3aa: CASGLRAYNEQFF
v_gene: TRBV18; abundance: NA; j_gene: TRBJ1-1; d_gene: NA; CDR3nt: TGTGCCAGCTCACCGGAGTATCTAAGTAGCTCTGAAGCTTTCTTT; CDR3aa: CASSPEYLSSSEAFF
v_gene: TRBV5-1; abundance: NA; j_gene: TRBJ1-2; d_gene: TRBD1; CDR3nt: TGCGCCAGCAGCTTGGCCTTAGGACAGGGCCATGGCTACACCTTC; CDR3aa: CASSLALGQGHGYTF
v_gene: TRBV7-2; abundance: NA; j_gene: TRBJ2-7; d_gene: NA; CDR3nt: TGTGCCAGCAGCTTAGTCAACTACGAGCAGTACTTC; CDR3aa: CASSLVNYEQYF